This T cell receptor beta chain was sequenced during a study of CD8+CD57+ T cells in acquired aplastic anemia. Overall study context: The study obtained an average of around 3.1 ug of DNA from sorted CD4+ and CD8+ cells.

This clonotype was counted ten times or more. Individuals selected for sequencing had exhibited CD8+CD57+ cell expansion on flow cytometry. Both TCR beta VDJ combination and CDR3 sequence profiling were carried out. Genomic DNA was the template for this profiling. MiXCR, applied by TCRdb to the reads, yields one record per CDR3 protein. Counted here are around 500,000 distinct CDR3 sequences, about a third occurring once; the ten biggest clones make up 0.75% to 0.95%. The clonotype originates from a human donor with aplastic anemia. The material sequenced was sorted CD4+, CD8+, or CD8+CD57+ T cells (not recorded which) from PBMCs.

DNA for the CDR3: TGTGCCAGCAGCCGCCGGGAGCTAGTCTCCTACGAGCAGTACTTC. Protein product: CASSRRELVSYEQYF. The chain recombines TRBV7-9 with TRBJ2-7, with a weak D call TRBD2 (6 bases). This CDR3 region has 15 residues. Trimming stripped 5 bases from V and 0 bases from J, with 14 bases between. Germline CDR1 SEHNR, CDR2 FQNEAQ (reference sequence).